These 9 T cell receptor beta chains came from one sample sequenced in a study of blood T cell repertoires in COVID-19. Data came from immunoSEQ multiplex PCR; TCRdb stores just in-frame clones and leaves some out. The sample has over 130,000 clones; roughly 80% are singletons. The specimen sequenced was peripheral blood. The receptors originated from a woman of 80 years or more with acute or convalescent COVID-19.

This clone came up once. The V gene is TRBV7-6, the J gene TRBJ2-1, with 10 bases aligning to TRBD1. V shed 1 base, J shed 4 bases, and the junction held 7 bases outside the gene matches. CDR1 and CDR2 (germline): SGHVS, FNYEAQ. This CDR3 is 17 amino acids long. CDR3 coding DNA: TGTGCCAGCAGCTTAGTGGTAGGGGACAGGGGTTACAATGAGCAGTTCTTC. This translates into CASSLVVGDRGYNEQFF.

V usage is TRBV7-8 and J usage is TRBJ2-7; D is possibly TRBD1 (6 bases). The CDR3 is 14 amino acids. The germline gives CDR1 SGHVS, CDR2 FQNEAQ. V was trimmed by 5 bases and J by 0 bases, leaving 11 bases between them. The CDR3 spells CASSARQASYEQYF. CDR3 DNA sequence: TGTGCCAGCAGCGCAAGACAGGCCTCCTACGAGCAGTACTTC. Filled out from reference TRBV7-8 and TRBJ2-7, the complete variable domain reads GAGVSQSPRYKVAKRGQDVALRCDPISGHVSLFWYQQALGQGPEFLTYFQNEAQLDKSGLPSDRFFAERPEGSVSTLKIQRTQQEDSAVYLCASSARQASYEQYFGPGTRLTVT.

The gene calls are TRBV5-6 and TRBJ1-2; D is undetermined. There are 13 residues in the CDR3. CDR1 is SGHDT, CDR2 YYEEEE, per germline. The V gene lost 1 base and the J gene lost 8 bases, with 12 bases spanning the gap. The CDR3 loop is CASSLFRSGGYTF. The CDR3 DNA reads TGTGCCAGCAGCTTGTTCAGGTCGGGAGGCTACACCTTC.

The chain employs TRBV19 and TRBJ1-5, with 7 bases aligning to TRBD1. This CDR3 region has 17 residues. Germline V gene data show CDR1 as LNHDA and CDR2 as SQIVND (reference sequence). After removal of 7 bases from V and 5 bases from J, the junction contained 17 bases not matched to a gene. CDR3 amino acids: CASTPGGLVRVDQPQHF. DNA of the CDR3: TGTGCCAGTACCCCAGGGGGGTTAGTACGAGTGGATCAGCCCCAGCATTTT.

The genes are TRBV3-1 (or the pseudogene TRBV3-2) and TRBJ1-1, with D maybe TRBD1 (5 bases). Germline CDR1 reads LGHDT; CDR2 reads YNNKEL (reference sequence). The CDR3 covers 17 residues. V gave up 0 bases and J gave up 0 bases, with 14 bases separating them. In nucleotides, the CDR3 is TGTGCCAGCAGCCAAGATCTATCGGGGGTAATGAACACTGAAGCTTTCTTT. This codes for CASSQDLSGVMNTEAFF.

The chain couples TRBV7-2 to TRBJ1-1, with no clear D. CDR1 and CDR2 (germline): SGHTA, FQGNSA. This CDR3 is 14 amino acids long. Trimming left V 3 bases short and J 6 bases short, with 14 bases between. The chain's CDR3 is CASSFYRRVSEAFF. CDR3 coding DNA: TGTGCCAGCAGCTTCTATAGGCGGGTCTCTGAAGCTTTCTTT.

The genes are TRBV5-4 and TRBJ2-1, with 13 bases that match TRBD2. V lost 5 bases to trimming and J lost 3 bases; unmatched junction nucleotides: 5. The germline gives CDR1 SGHNT, CDR2 YYREEE (reference sequence). CDR3 size: 16 residues. This chain's CDR3 is CASSSGTSGNYNEQFF. DNA of the CDR3: TGTGCCAGCAGTTCGGGGACTAGCGGGAACTACAATGAGCAGTTCTTC.

The rearrangement links TRBV28 to TRBJ2-1; 10 bases match TRBD1. V shed 7 bases and J 9 bases; nucleotides not matched to a gene: 12. The germline V gene has CDR1 MDHEN and CDR2 SYDVKM. CDR3 size: 15 residues. CDR3 amino acids: CASTPGTGVMSEQFF. CDR3 DNA: TGTGCCAGCACTCCCGGGACAGGGGTTATGAGTGAGCAGTTCTTC.

This chain joins TRBV5-1 and TRBJ2-2; D may be TRBD2 (6 bases). V lost 4 bases and J lost 0, with 7 bases in between. The CDR3 has 14 amino acids. Germline assignment: CDR1 SGHRS and CDR2 YFSETQ. CDR3 sequence (DNA): TGCGCCAGCAGCGGACTAACGAACACCGGGGAGCTGTTTTTT. Protein product: CASSGLTNTGELFF. The whole variable domain, remainder taken from reference TRBV5-1 and TRBJ2-2, is KAGVTQTPRYLIKTRGQQVTLSCSPISGHRSVSWYQQTPGQGLQFLFEYFSETQRNKGNFPGRFSGRQFSNSRSEMNVSTLELGDSALYLCASSGLTNTGELFFGEGSRLTVL.